Shown below are 9 T cell receptor beta chains from a single sample sequenced in a study of blood T cell repertoires in COVID-19. Clones were read by immunoSEQ multiplex PCR, and TCRdb kept only the in-frame ones, dropping some. The data show about 53,000 clones, 65% to 85% seen once. The sequenced material came from peripheral blood. The origin of the receptors is a human donor with active or convalescent COVID-19. The donor label of this sample is uncertain.

The chain employs TRBV18 and TRBJ2-7; possible D gene TRBD1, 6 bases. CDR1 KGHSH and CDR2 LQKENI come from the germline V gene. The CDR3 runs to 14 residues. Trimming left V 3 bases short and J 1 base short, with 10 bases between. CDR3 residues: CASSPPGQSYEQYF. The CDR3 DNA reads as TGTGCCAGCTCACCCCCGGGACAATCCTACGAGCAGTACTTC. The complete variable domain, with remaining parts taken from reference TRBV18 and TRBJ2-7, reads NAGVMQNPRHLVRRRGQEARLRCSPMKGHSHVYWYRQLPEEGLKFMVYLQKENIIDESGMPKERFSAEFPKEGPSILRIQQVVRGDSAAYFCASSPPGQSYEQYFGPGTRLTVT.

CDR3 residues: CSVGGTSGRAKNIQYF. CDR3 in DNA: TGCAGCGTTGGGGGGACTAGCGGGAGGGCCAAAAACATTCAGTACTTC. The chain employs TRBV29-1 and TRBJ2-4; 15 bases match TRBD2. This CDR3 is 16 amino acids long. Unmatched junction bases numbered 2, after V lost 4 bases and J lost 1 base. Germline V gives CDR1 SQVTM, CDR2 ANQGSEA.

The rearrangement joins TRBV11-2 to TRBJ1-1; D not resolved. The V end lost 5 bases, the J end lost 0 bases, and 7 bases lay between the germline ends. CDR3 length equals 13 residues. Germline assignment: CDR1 SGHAT and CDR2 FQNNGV. This chain's CDR3 is CASSRGVNTEAFF. As DNA, the CDR3 is TGTGCCAGCAGCCGCGGGGTGAACACTGAAGCTTTCTTT.

This clone was seen once. The chain uses TRBV10-3 and TRBJ2-2; a weak D match, TRBD2 (5 bases). This CDR3 is 13 amino acids long. Between the trimmed V and J ends, which lost 3 bases and 5 bases, there was a span of 7 bases. Germline V gene sequence: CDR1 ENHRY, CDR2 SYGVKD. The CDR3 nucleotides read TGTGCCATCAGTGAACCGGGAACCGGGGAGCTGTTTTTT. Protein: CAISEPGTGELFF.

This clone was observed a handful of times. The chain is built from TRBV5-1 and TRBJ1-6, with TRBD1 identical over 10 bases. Germline V lookup: CDR1 SGHRS, CDR2 YFSETQ. With 0 bases clipped from V and 8 bases from J, the junction kept 2 bases outside the gene matches. The CDR3 totals 15 residues. CDR3 in amino acids: CASSLETGGHSPLHF. In DNA form, the CDR3 reads TGCGCCAGCAGCTTGGAGACAGGGGGCCATTCACCCCTCCACTTT. The variable domain in full, with the rest retrieved from reference TRBV5-1 and TRBJ1-6, is KAGVTQTPRYLIKTRGQQVTLSCSPISGHRSVSWYQQTPGQGLQFLFEYFSETQRNKGNFPGRFSGRQFSNSRSEMNVSTLELGDSALYLCASSLETGGHSPLHFGNGTRLTVT.

The CDR3, as DNA: TGCGCCAGCAGCCAAGATAGGCAGACTCCAAGCTATGGCTACACCTTC. Protein product: CASSQDRQTPSYGYTF. The genes are TRBV4-3 and TRBJ1-2; no clear D gene. This CDR3 is 16 amino acids long. V was cut by 0 bases and J by 4 bases, with 15 bases left in between. Germline CDR1 is LGHNA and CDR2 is YSLEER.

The chain carries TRBV6-5 and TRBJ1-5; unclear D gene. This CDR3 is built from 14 residues. The V gene lost 6 bases and the J gene lost 2 bases, with 11 bases spanning the gap. The germline CDR1 and CDR2 sequences are MNHEY and SVGAGI. The CDR3, as DNA: TGTGCCAGCAGCTACGGAAGCGGCAATCAGCCCCAGCATTTT. Residues: CASSYGSGNQPQHF.

This clone was detected once. The CDR3 loop is CASSVRGEETQYF. CDR3 DNA sequence: TGTGCCAGCAGCGTAAGGGGCGAAGAGACCCAGTACTTC. The V call is TRBV9, the J call TRBJ2-5; the D gene is possibly TRBD1 (5 bases). The germline gives CDR1 SGDLS, CDR2 YYNGEE. The CDR3 has 13 residues. Trimming shortened V by 1 base and J by 3 bases, and 7 bases separated the two germline ends.

This chain connects TRBV5-5 to TRBJ2-6, with TRBD1 matching over 7 bases. CDR3 size: 16 residues. From germline, CDR1 is SGHKS and CDR2 YYEKEE (reference sequence). The V and J ends lost 4 bases and 4 bases, in that order; junction bases with no gene match: 8. The CDR3 loop is CASSPEGAPGANVLTF. In DNA, the CDR3 is TGTGCCAGCAGCCCCGAGGGGGCTCCGGGGGCCAACGTCCTGACTTTC.